This TCR beta chain was retrieved from a study of post-analysis software for immune sequencing data. Looking at the study overall: The disease courses covered relapsing-remitting, secondary progressive and progressive-relapsing multiple sclerosis.

Study-level findings and limits: Compared with controls, patients showed significantly lower normalized Chao1 diversity.

Prepared TCR beta cDNA libraries contained unique molecular identifiers. T cells numbering about 0.95 to 10 million yielded roughly 500,000 cDNA molecules. TCRdb itself ran the PCR reads through MiXCR, one entry per CDR3 protein. This sample carries 600,000 to 750,000 distinct CDR3 sequences, approximately 60% of them seen once, and the ten largest clones take around 10%. Only a few counts were recorded for this clonotype. Its antigen is unknown. The receptor comes from a girl aged 2-10 years with multiple sclerosis. The sequenced sample consisted of blood.

CDR3 protein: CASSEAGTVNYGYTF. Written as DNA, the CDR3 is TGTGCCAGCAGTGAAGCGGGGACTGTCAACTATGGCTACACCTTC. The chain links TRBV2 to TRBJ1-2, with a tentative D call TRBD1 (5 bases). This CDR3 comprises 15 residues. Looked up from germline, CDR1 is SNHLY and CDR2 is FYNNEI. V gave up 0 bases and J gave up 2 bases, with 10 bases separating them.